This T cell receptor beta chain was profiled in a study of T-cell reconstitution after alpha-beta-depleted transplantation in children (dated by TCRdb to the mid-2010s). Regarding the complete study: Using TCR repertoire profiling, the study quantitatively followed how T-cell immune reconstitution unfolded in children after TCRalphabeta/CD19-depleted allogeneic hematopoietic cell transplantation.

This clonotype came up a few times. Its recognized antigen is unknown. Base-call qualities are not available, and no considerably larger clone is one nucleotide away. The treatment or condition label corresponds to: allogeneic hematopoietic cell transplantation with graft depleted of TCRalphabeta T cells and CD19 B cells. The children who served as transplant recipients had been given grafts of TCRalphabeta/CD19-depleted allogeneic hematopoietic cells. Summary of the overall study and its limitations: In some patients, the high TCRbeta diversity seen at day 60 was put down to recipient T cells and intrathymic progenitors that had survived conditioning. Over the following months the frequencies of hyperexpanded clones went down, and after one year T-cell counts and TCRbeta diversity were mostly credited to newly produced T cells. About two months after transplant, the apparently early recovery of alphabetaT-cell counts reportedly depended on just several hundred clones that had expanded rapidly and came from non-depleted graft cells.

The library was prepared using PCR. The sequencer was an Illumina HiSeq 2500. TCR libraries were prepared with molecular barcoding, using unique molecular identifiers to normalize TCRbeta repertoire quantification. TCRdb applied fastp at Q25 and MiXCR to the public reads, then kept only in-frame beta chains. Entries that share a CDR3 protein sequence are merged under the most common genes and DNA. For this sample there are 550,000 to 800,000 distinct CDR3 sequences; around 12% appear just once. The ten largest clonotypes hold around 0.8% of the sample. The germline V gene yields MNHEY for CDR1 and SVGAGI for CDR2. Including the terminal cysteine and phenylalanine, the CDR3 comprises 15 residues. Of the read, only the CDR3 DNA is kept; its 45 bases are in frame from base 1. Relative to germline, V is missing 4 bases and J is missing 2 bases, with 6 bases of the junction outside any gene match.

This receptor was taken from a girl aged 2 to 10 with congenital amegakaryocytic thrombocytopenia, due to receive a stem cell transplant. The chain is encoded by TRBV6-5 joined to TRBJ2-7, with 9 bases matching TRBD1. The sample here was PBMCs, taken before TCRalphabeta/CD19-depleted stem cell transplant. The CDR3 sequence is CASSFGGTGTYEQYF. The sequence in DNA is TGTGCCAGCAGTTTTGGGGGGACAGGGACCTACGAGCAGTACTTC.